These T cell receptor beta chains were read from a single sample in a study of beta chain features in type 1 diabetes. Generated by immunoSEQ multiplex PCR, the TCRdb table keeps only in-frame clones and is missing some. The sample contains some 270,000 clones, under 8.5% of which appear only once. The sequenced sample consisted of central memory CD4+ T cells from blood. The receptors originated from a woman aged 18-29 years in good health. The CDR3 runs from the conserved cysteine through the conserved F or W. A D gene is named only where the DNA matches it firmly. Where a row states a size, it is once, few, many or the class of an expanded clone; other rows omit it.

D gene,clone size,CDR3 length,J gene,V gene,CDR3 DNA,CDR3 protein
-,few,14,TRBJ2-5,TRBV7-2,TGTGCCAGCAGCTTAGAACAGGGACAAGAGACCCAGTACTTC,CASSLEQGQETQYF
-,-,12,TRBJ2-1,TRBV29-1,TGCAGCGTTGGGAGGGGTTATAATGAGCAGTTCTTC,CSVGRGYNEQFF
-,few,12,TRBJ2-5,TRBV29-1,TGCAGCGTTGAACACGGGGGAGAGACCCAGTACTTC,CSVEHGGETQYF
-,few,17,TRBJ2-2,TRBV7-9,TGTGCCAGCAGAGGTACCCACAGGGTAAAGCAGACCGGGGAGCTGTTTTTT,CASRGTHRVKQTGELFF
-,few,14,TRBJ1-1,TRBV18,TGTGCCAGCTCACCCCAGGGGAGGGTCACTGAAGCTTTCTTT,CASSPQGRVTEAFF
-,-,11,TRBJ1-4,TRBV29-1,TGCAGCGGAAGTGTAGGTGAAAAACTGTTTTTT,CSGSVGEKLFF
-,-,13,TRBJ1-1,TRBV14,TGTGCCAGCAGCATGGCGGTGAACACTGAAGCTTTCTTT,CASSMAVNTEAFF
-,many,14,TRBJ1-1,TRBV5-4,TGTGCCAGCCTTCGGGCGGGGGTGAACACTGAAGCTTTCTTT,CASLRAGVNTEAFF
-,-,13,TRBJ1-4,TRBV5-4,TGTGCCAGCAGCTTGGATGGGGGAGAAAAACTGTTTTTT,CASSLDGGEKLFF
-,-,11,TRBJ2-5,TRBV6-5,TGTGCCAGCAGGTACTTCAAGACCCAGTACTTC,CASRYFKTQYF
-,few,15,TRBJ2-5,TRBV25-1,TGTGCCAGCAGTGATCCCCTGTTCGCGGAAGAGACCCAGTACTTC,CASSDPLFAEETQYF
-,-,13,TRBJ1-2,TRBV2,TGTGCCAGCAGTGAACAGACCAACTATGGCTACACCTTC,CASSEQTNYGYTF
-,few,13,TRBJ1-2,TRBV6-6,TGTGCCAGCAGCCCTAATAACGGCTATGGCTACACCTTC,CASSPNNGYGYTF
-,few,14,TRBJ2-3,TRBV7-9,TGTGCCAGCAGCTTACAATCGTCGGGTGATACGCAGTATTTT,CASSLQSSGDTQYF
-,-,15,TRBJ1-2,TRBV2,TGTGCCAGCAGCCTGGGACCGCCGGGTGGCTATGGCTACACCTTC,CASSLGPPGGYGYTF
TRBD1,-,14,TRBJ2-3,TRBV18,TGTGCCAGCTCCCTAGGACAGGGTCTGGATACGCAGTATTTT,CASSLGQGLDTQYF
TRBD2,-,14,TRBJ2-1,TRBV5-4,TGTGCCAGCAGCTTGTCGGGGGCCAGCGGGAGGAAGTTCTTC,CASSLSGASGRKFF
TRBD2,few,15,TRBJ2-1,TRBV4-2,TGTGCCAGCAGCCAAAGGCTAGCGGCTTACAATGAGCAGTTCTTC,CASSQRLAAYNEQFF
-,-,14,TRBJ2-2,TRBV9,TGTGCCAGCAGCGTACCCAGGTCCACCGGGGAGCTGTTTTTT,CASSVPRSTGELFF
-,-,15,TRBJ2-3,TRBV15,TGTGCCACCAGCAGGGCGACAGGAGTCACAGATACGCAGTATTTT,CATSRATGVTDTQYF
-,-,13,TRBJ2-5,TRBV29-1,TGCAGCGTTGAAAGGGGGGCTGGTGAGACCCAGTACTTC,CSVERGAGETQYF
-,few,11,TRBJ1-6,TRBV20-1,TGCAGTGCTAGAGAGTCTGTCCCCCTCCACTTT,CSARESVPLHF
TRBD1,many,16,TRBJ1-1,TRBV7-9,TGTGCCAGCAGATCTCAAGGGACAGGGGGTGGTACTGAAGCTTTCTTT,CASRSQGTGGGTEAFF
-,few,15,TRBJ2-1,TRBV15,TGTGCCACCAGCAGACGCACCCAGGGTGGCAATGAGCAGTTCTTC,CATSRRTQGGNEQFF
-,-,15,TRBJ2-7,TRBV28,TGTGCCAGCAGCCTCCAACCATCGGGGGCCTACGAGCAGTACTTC,CASSLQPSGAYEQYF
TRBD1,many,13,TRBJ1-2,TRBV6-6,TGTGCCAGCAGTCCCACAGGGGATTATGGCTACACCTTC,CASSPTGDYGYTF
-,few,12,TRBJ2-7,TRBV2,TGTGCCAGCAGTGAAATTAGGTACGAGCAGTACTTC,CASSEIRYEQYF
TRBD1,few,14,TRBJ1-6,TRBV9,TGTGCCAGCAGCCTGGGACAGTATAATTCACCCCTCCACTTT,CASSLGQYNSPLHF
-,-,16,TRBJ2-3,TRBV7-2,TGTGCCAGCAGCTTCTCCTCCTTCCCTAGCACAGATACGCAGTATTTT,CASSFSSFPSTDTQYF
-,few,13,TRBJ2-2,TRBV29-1,TGCAGCGTTGAAAAGGGTAGCAACGGGGAGCTGTTTTTT,CSVEKGSNGELFF
TRBD1,-,13,TRBJ1-3,TRBV29-1,TGCAGCGCAAAAGGGGGCCTCGGAAACACCATATATTTT,CSAKGGLGNTIYF
TRBD1,few,13,TRBJ1-1,TRBV11-2,TGTGCCAGCAGCACAACAGGGGGCACTGAAGCTTTCTTT,CASSTTGGTEAFF
TRBD1,-,12,TRBJ2-1,TRBV5-1,TGCGCCAGCAGCCCCACAGGGGAGATGCAGTTCTTC,CASSPTGEMQFF
-,-,13,TRBJ1-6,TRBV11-2,TGTGCCAGCAGCTTAGAATGGAATTCACCCCTCCACTTT,CASSLEWNSPLHF
TRBD1,-,16,TRBJ2-4,TRBV19,TGTGCCAGTACTCGAACTCAACAGGGGGGCAAAAACATTCAGTACTTC,CASTRTQQGGKNIQYF
-,-,13,TRBJ1-1,TRBV30,TGTGCCTGGGTGGACGGACTGAACACTGAAGCTTTCTTT,CAWVDGLNTEAFF
-,-,13,TRBJ2-1,TRBV4-2,TGTGCCAGCAGCCAATACAGGGACAATGAGCAGTTCTTC,CASSQYRDNEQFF
-,many,12,TRBJ1-6,TRBV2,TGTGCCAGCAGCGGAGACAATTCACCCCTCCACTTT,CASSGDNSPLHF
-,-,13,TRBJ1-1,TRBV2,TGTGCCAGCACTGGATTTATGAACACTGAAGCTTTCTTT,CASTGFMNTEAFF
-,many,14,TRBJ2-3,TRBV28,TGTGCCAGCAAATATCCACTCTCGACAGATACGCAGTATTTT,CASKYPLSTDTQYF
-,-,14,TRBJ1-1,TRBV28,TGTGCCAGCAGTTTATTGGGGCGGTGGGTCGAAGCTTTCTTT,CASSLLGRWVEAFF
-,-,14,TRBJ2-7,TRBV30,TGTGCCTGGACGCAACAGGGCCCGCTGGGCGAGCAGTACTTC,CAWTQQGPLGEQYF
-,few,13,TRBJ2-1,TRBV7-2,TGTGCCAGCAGCTTACCGACCCTACCTGGGCAGTTCTTC,CASSLPTLPGQFF
TRBD2,few,15,TRBJ2-7,TRBV5-4,TGTGCCAGCAGCTTGGGGCTAGCGGACGCCTACGAGCAGTACTTC,CASSLGLADAYEQYF
-,-,14,TRBJ1-4,TRBV5-5,TGTGCCAGCAGCCGATCGGACCAGGGAGGAAAACTGTTTTTT,CASSRSDQGGKLFF
TRBD1,-,13,TRBJ2-1,TRBV7-2,TGTGCCAGCAGTCTTGACAGGGAGAATGAGCAGTTCTTC,CASSLDRENEQFF
-,-,13,TRBJ2-3,TRBV5-1,TGCGCCAGTCATCCAGATAGCACAGATACGCAGTATTTT,CASHPDSTDTQYF
-,-,16,TRBJ2-3,TRBV19,TGTGCCAGTAGTATAGCTTCAGGGTTTAAGGCAGATACGCAGTATTTT,CASSIASGFKADTQYF
TRBD1,-,13,TRBJ1-2,TRBV30,TGTGCCTGGGATCCGGGACAGGGTTTTGGCTACACCTTC,CAWDPGQGFGYTF
-,-,11,TRBJ2-5,TRBV28,TGTGCCACACCCAGGCAAGAGACCCAGTACTTC,CATPRQETQYF
TRBD2,few,15,TRBJ2-1,TRBV7-6,TGTGCCAGCAGCTTAGGGACTAGCGGGGGGAATGAGCAGTTCTTC,CASSLGTSGGNEQFF
-,few,13,TRBJ1-5,TRBV30,TGTGCCTGGAGTTCAGGGGGCAATCAGCCCCAGCATTTT,CAWSSGGNQPQHF
-,many,14,TRBJ1-2,TRBV21-1,TGTGCCAGCAGCAAACAAGGGGCTAACTATGGCTACACCTTC,CASSKQGANYGYTF